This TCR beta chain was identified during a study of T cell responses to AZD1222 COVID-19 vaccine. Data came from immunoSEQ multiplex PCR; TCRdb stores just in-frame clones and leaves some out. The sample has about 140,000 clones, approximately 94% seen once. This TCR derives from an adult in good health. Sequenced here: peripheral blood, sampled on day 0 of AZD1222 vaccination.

DNA of the CDR3: TGTGCCAGCAGCTCAACTAGCGCCACCTACAATGAGCAGTTCTTC. It translates to CASSSTSATYNEQFF. The gene calls are TRBV9 and TRBJ2-1, with 7 bases that match TRBD2. This CDR3 is built from 15 residues. Per germline, CDR1 SGDLS and CDR2 YYNGEE. Trimming cost V 4 bases and J 2 bases; bases outside gene matches: 6.